This passage covers 10 T cell receptor beta chains from one sample sequenced in a study of blood T cell repertoires in COVID-19. The data were produced by immunoSEQ multiplex PCR, yet TCRdb's version contains in-frame clones alone and is incomplete. The repertoire consists of under 250,000 clones, with 70% to 90% occurring once and the leading ten covering roughly 2.6%. The sequenced sample was peripheral blood. All receptors derive from a middle-aged man who had recovered from COVID-19.

The J gene is TRBJ2-3, the V gene TRBV29-1; TRBD2 aligns across 10 bases. The CDR3 covers 15 residues. V shed 7 bases and J 0 bases; nucleotides not matched to a gene: 7. Germline CDR1 SQVTM, CDR2 ANQGSEA. CDR3 DNA: TGCAGCGGATCTAGCGGGGGTCATAGCACAGATACGCAGTATTTT. It is translated as CSGSSGGHSTDTQYF.

The chain is built from TRBV24-1 and TRBJ2-2; 11 positions agree with TRBD2. The CDR3 has 19 amino acids. V gave up 5 bases and J gave up 2 bases; unmatched junction bases: 12. Germline CDR1 and CDR2: KGHDR and SFDVKD. This CDR3 is CATSGSGRAALFNTGELFF. Written as DNA, the CDR3 is TGTGCCACCAGTGGTAGCGGGAGGGCCGCCCTTTTTAACACCGGGGAGCTGTTTTTT.

This chain connects TRBV6-5 to TRBJ1-6; 8 positions match TRBD1. Trimming at V came to 5 bases and at J to 10 bases, leaving 7 bases not matched to a gene. The germline V gene has CDR1 MNHEY and CDR2 SVGAGI. The CDR3 loop spans 14 amino acids. In nucleotides, the CDR3 is TGTGCCAGCAGTAACCGGGACAGGAGGTCACCCCTCCACTTT. It is translated as CASSNRDRRSPLHF.

The genes are TRBV4-2 and TRBJ1-5; 9 bases are a match to TRBD1. V was clipped by 4 bases and J by 2 bases; unmatched bases: 0. Per the germline V gene, CDR1 is LGHNA and CDR2 is YNFKEQ. CDR3 size: 14 residues. This CDR3 reads CASSRTGGNQPQHF. CDR3 in DNA: TGTGCCAGCAGCCGGACAGGGGGCAATCAGCCCCAGCATTTT.

The chain links TRBV7-6 to TRBJ1-3; D gene unclear. Germline CDR1 reads SGHVS; CDR2 reads FNYEAQ. This CDR3 is built from 16 residues. V was cut by 0 bases and J by 0 bases, with 9 bases left in between. The chain's CDR3 is CASSLAGPGSGNTIYF. For the CDR3, the DNA is TGTGCCAGCAGCTTAGCAGGTCCAGGCTCTGGAAACACCATATATTTT.

The genes are TRBV30 and TRBJ2-4; 7 bases are a match to TRBD2. Germline V gene sequence: CDR1 GTSNPN, CDR2 SVGIG (reference sequence). J gave up 0 bases and V 4 bases, and 6 bases lay outside the gene matches. This CDR3 spans 15 amino acids. The CDR3 protein is CAWNPSGLAKNIQYF. The CDR3 DNA is TGTGCCTGGAACCCTAGCGGACTAGCCAAAAACATTCAGTACTTC.

The chain recombines TRBV7-9 with TRBJ2-1, with TRBD1 identical over 11 bases. J was trimmed by 0 bases and V by 11 bases; bases with no gene match: 0. This CDR3 is built from 13 residues. Per the germline V gene, CDR1 is SEHNR and CDR2 is FQNEAQ (reference sequence). In DNA form, the CDR3 reads TGTGCCGGGACAGGGGGCTCCTACAATGAGCAGTTCTTC. Amino acids: CAGTGGSYNEQFF. The variable domain in full, with the rest retrieved from reference TRBV7-9 and TRBJ2-1, is DTGVSQNPRHKITKRGQNVTFRCDPISEHNRLYWYRQTLGQGPEFLTYFQNEAQLEKSRLLSDRFSAERPKGSFSTLEIQRTEQGDSAMYLCAGTGGSYNEQFFGPGTRLTVL.

The chain has TRBV12-3 or TRBV12-4 and TRBJ1-6, with TRBD1 matching 9 bases. This CDR3 region has 13 residues. The J segment lost 11 bases and the V segment lost 6 bases, leaving 5 bases of the junction unmatched. The CDR3 loop is CASSQTGGAPLHF. The CDR3 DNA sequence: TGTGCCAGCAGCCAGACAGGGGGTGCACCCCTCCACTTT.

This chain uses TRBV3-1 (or the pseudogene TRBV3-2) with TRBJ2-7; weak D call: TRBD1 (5 bases). V was cut by 11 bases and J by 7 bases, with 21 bases left in between. In germline, CDR1 is LGHDT, CDR2 YNNKEL (reference sequence). The CDR3 is 13 residues long. The CDR3 reads CACRGQSTGEQYF. CDR3 bases: TGTGCCTGCCGAGGACAATCTACGGGTGAGCAGTACTTC.

CDR3 nucleotide sequence: TGCAGCGTTGGTAAGGCGGATCCCTACGAGCAGTACTTC. It yields the protein CSVGKADPYEQYF. The rearrangement joins TRBV29-1 to TRBJ2-7; D is unclear. Trimming cost V 4 bases and J 2 bases, with 12 bases left between them. Germline lookup yields CDR1 SQVTM and CDR2 ANQGSEA. The length of the CDR3 is 13 residues.